These 2 T cell receptor beta chains share one sample of origin, sequenced in a study of early T cells in non-severe SARS-CoV-2 infection. MiXCR, run by TCRdb on the 5' RACE reads, gives a single entry per CDR3 protein. Here the sample spans approximately 70,000 distinct CDR3 sequences, approximately 13% being singletons. The sample was whole blood, taken at baseline. The source of these receptors is an adult who was a healthcare worker with PCR-confirmed SARS-CoV-2 infection or an uninfected control (not recorded which).

This clonotype occurred a few times. The CDR3 coding sequence is TGTGCCAGCAGCCAAGGGACAGCCCCGAGCCAGCCCCAGCATTTT. This sequence encodes CASSQGTAPSQPQHF. The V call is TRBV3-1, the J call TRBJ1-5, with D possibly matching TRBD1 (6 bases). V was cut by 1 base and J by 7 bases, with 14 bases left in between. Germline CDR1 and CDR2: LGHDT and YNNKEL (reference sequence). The length of the CDR3 is 15 residues.

This clonotype was detected only a few times. The V call is TRBV29-1, the J call TRBJ1-1, with a weak D call TRBD1 (5 bases). V was shortened by 1 base and J by 6 bases, with 12 bases between the two germline ends. The CDR3 is made up of 13 amino acids. Germline V gene lookup returns CDR1 SQVTM and CDR2 ANQGSEA. CDR3 nucleotide sequence: TGCAGCGTTGAAGGGGAGCAGGGCGCTGAAGCTTTCTTT. This codes for CSVEGEQGAEAFF.